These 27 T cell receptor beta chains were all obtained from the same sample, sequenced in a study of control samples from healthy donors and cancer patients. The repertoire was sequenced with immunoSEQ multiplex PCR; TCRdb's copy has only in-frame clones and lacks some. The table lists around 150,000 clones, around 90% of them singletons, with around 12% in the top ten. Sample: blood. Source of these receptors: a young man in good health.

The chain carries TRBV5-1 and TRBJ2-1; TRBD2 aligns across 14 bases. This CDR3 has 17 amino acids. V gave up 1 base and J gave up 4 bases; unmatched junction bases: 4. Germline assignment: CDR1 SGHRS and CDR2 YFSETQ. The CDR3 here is CASSLIGTSGSYNEQFF. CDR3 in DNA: TGCGCCAGCAGCTTGATAGGGACTAGCGGGAGTTACAATGAGCAGTTCTTC.

CDR3 DNA sequence: TGTGCCACCAGCAGAGATCCTTTGAGTGGCGGGAGCCAGTTCTTC. Translation: CATSRDPLSGGSQFF. The chain carries TRBV15 and TRBJ2-1, with 7 nucleotides matching TRBD2. CDR1 is LNHNV, CDR2 YYDKDF, per germline (reference sequence). Trimming cost V 0 bases and J 13 bases; bases outside gene matches: 12. This CDR3 region has 15 residues.

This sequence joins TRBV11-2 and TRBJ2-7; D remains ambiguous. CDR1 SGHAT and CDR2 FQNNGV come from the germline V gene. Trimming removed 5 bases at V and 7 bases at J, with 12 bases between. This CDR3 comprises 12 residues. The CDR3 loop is CASSLLDREQYF. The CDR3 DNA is TGTGCCAGCAGCCTTCTTGACCGGGAGCAGTACTTC.

The CDR3 here is CASSLDRLGNQPQHF. Written as DNA, the CDR3 is TGTGCCAGCAGCTTGGACAGGTTGGGGAATCAGCCCCAGCATTTT. V is TRBV7-8 and J is TRBJ1-5, with 7 bases fitting TRBD1. V shed 3 bases and J 4 bases; nucleotides not matched to a gene: 6. The CDR3 has 15 residues. Germline CDR1 is SGHVS and CDR2 is FQNEAQ.

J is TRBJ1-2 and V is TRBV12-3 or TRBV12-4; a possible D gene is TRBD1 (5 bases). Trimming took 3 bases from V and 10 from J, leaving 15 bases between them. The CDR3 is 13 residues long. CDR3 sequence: CASSFSGELAYTF. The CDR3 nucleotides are TGTGCCAGCAGTTTCTCGGGGGAACTAGCCTACACCTTC.

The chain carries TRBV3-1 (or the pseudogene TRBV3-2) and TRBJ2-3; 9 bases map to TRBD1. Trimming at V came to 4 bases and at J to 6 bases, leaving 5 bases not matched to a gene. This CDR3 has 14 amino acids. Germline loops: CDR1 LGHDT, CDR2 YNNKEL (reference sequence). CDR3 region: CASSPRQGGDTQYF. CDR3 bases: TGTGCCAGCAGCCCCCGACAGGGGGGGGATACGCAGTATTTT.

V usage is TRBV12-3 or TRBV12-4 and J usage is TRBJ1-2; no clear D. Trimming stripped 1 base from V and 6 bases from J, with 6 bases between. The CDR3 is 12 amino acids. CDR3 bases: TGTGCCAGCAGTTTAGAGACCCATGGCTACACCTTC. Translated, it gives CASSLETHGYTF.

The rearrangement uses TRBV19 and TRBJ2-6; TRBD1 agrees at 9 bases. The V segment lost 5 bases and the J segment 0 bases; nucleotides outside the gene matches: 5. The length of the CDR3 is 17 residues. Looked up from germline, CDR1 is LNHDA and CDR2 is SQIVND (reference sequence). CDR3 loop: CASSGQGPRSGANVLTF. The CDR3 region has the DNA TGTGCCAGTAGTGGACAGGGGCCCCGCTCTGGGGCCAACGTCCTGACTTTC. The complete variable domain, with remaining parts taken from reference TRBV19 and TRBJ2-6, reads DGGITQSPKYLFRKEGQNVTLSCEQNLNHDAMYWYRQDPGQGLRLIYYSQIVNDFQKGDIAEGYSVSREKKESFPLTVTSAQKNPTAFYLCASSGQGPRSGANVLTFGAGSRLTVL.

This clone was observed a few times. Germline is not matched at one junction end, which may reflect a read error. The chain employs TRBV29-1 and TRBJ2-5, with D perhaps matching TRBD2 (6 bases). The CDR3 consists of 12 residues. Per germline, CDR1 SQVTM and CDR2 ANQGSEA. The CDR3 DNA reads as TGCAGCGTTTACACTAGCCAACAGACCCAGTACTTC. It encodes CSVYTSQQTQYF.

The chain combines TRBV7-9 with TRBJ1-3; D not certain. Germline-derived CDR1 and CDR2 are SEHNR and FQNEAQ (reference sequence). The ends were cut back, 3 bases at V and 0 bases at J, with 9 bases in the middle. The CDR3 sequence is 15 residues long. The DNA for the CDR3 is TGTGCCAGCAGCTTGCTGGGTAACTCTGGAAACACCATATATTTT. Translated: CASSLLGNSGNTIYF.

The CDR3 is CASTSAGGADTQYF. CDR3 DNA: TGTGCCAGCACCTCAGCAGGGGGAGCAGATACGCAGTATTTT. V gene TRBV11-3 combines with J gene TRBJ2-3; 7 nucleotides agree with TRBD1. CDR1 and CDR2 (germline): SGHNT, YENEEA. Trimming cost V 7 bases and J 4 bases; bases outside gene matches: 8. The CDR3 totals 14 residues. Full variable domain (missing parts from reference TRBV11-3 and TRBJ2-3): EAGVVQSPRYKIIEKKQPVAFWCNPISGHNTLYWYLQNLGQGPELLIRYENEEAVDDSQLPKDRFSAERLKGVDSTLKIQPAELGDSAVYLCASTSAGGADTQYFGPGTRLTVL.

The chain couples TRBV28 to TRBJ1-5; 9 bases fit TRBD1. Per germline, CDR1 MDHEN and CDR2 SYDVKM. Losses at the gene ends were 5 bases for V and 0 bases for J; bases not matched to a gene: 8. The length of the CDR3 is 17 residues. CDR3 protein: CASSLLGQGLSNQPQHF. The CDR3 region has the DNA TGTGCCAGCAGTCTACTGGGACAGGGTCTTAGCAATCAGCCCCAGCATTTT. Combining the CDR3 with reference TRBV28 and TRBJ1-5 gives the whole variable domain DVKVTQSSRYLVKRTGEKVFLECVQDMDHENMFWYRQDPGLGLRLIYFSYDVKMKEKGDIPEGYSVSREKKERFSLILESASTNQTSMYLCASSLLGQGLSNQPQHFGDGTRLSIL.

The CDR3 bases are TGCAGCCCGTCGGGGCAGCTCAACACTGAAGCTTTCTTT. This translates into CSPSGQLNTEAFF. The chain joins TRBV29-1 to TRBJ1-1, with D maybe TRBD1 (5 bases). Germline V lookup: CDR1 SQVTM, CDR2 ANQGSEA. The CDR3 length is 13 residues. V lost 8 bases and J 2 bases, leaving 15 bases between the germline ends.

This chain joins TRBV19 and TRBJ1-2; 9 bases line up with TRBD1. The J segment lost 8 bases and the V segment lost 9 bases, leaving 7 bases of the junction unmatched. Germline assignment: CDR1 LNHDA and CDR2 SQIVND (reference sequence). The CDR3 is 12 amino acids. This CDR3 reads CASGTGSYGYTF. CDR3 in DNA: TGTGCCAGCGGGACAGGGTCGTACGGCTACACCTTC. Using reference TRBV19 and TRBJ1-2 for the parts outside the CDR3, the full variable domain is DGGITQSPKYLFRKEGQNVTLSCEQNLNHDAMYWYRQDPGQGLRLIYYSQIVNDFQKGDIAEGYSVSREKKESFPLTVTSAQKNPTAFYLCASGTGSYGYTFGSGTRLTVV.

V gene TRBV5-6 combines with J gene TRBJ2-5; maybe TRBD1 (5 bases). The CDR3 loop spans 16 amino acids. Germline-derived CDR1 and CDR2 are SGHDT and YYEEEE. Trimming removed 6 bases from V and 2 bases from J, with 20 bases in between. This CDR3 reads CASTQDSWYRQETQYF. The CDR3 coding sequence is TGTGCCAGCACACAGGATTCATGGTACCGACAAGAGACCCAGTACTTC.

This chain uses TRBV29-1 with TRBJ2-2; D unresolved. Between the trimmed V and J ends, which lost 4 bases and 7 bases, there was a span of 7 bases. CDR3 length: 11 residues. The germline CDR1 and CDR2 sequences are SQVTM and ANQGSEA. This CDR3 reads CSVGRDGELFF. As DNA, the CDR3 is TGCAGCGTTGGCCGTGACGGGGAGCTGTTTTTT.

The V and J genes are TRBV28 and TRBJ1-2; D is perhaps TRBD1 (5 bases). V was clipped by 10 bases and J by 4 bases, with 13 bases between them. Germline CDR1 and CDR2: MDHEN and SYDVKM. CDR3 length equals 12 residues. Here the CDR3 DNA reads TGTGCCAACAAGGGGACTGGCTATGGCTACACCTTC. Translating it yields CANKGTGYGYTF.

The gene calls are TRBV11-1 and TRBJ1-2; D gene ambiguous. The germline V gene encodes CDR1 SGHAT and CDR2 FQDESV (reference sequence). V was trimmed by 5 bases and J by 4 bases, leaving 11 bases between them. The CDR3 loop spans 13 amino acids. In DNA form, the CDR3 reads TGTGCCAGCAGCGGTCAGGAGAGCTATGGCTACACCTTC. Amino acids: CASSGQESYGYTF.

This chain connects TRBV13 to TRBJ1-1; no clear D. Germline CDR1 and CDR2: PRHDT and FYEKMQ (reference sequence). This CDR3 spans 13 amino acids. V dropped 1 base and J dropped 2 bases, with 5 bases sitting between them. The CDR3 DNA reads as TGTGCCAGCAGCTTAGAAGGTAACACTGAAGCTTTCTTT. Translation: CASSLEGNTEAFF.

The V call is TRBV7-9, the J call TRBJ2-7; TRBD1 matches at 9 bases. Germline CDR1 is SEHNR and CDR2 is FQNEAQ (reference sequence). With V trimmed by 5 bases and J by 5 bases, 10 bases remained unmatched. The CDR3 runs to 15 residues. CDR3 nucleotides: TGTGCCAGCAGCCCGCCGGGACAGGGTCGTAACGAGCAGTACTTC. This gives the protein CASSPPGQGRNEQYF.

CDR3 sequence (DNA): TGTGCCAGCAGCTTGATTTTCGGCGGACATAATTCACCCCTCCACTTT. Translated, it gives CASSLIFGGHNSPLHF. The rearrangement links TRBV11-2 to TRBJ1-6; D ambiguous. Trimming cost V 3 bases and J 5 bases, with 14 bases left between them. This CDR3 spans 16 amino acids. CDR1 and CDR2 (germline): SGHAT, FQNNGV.

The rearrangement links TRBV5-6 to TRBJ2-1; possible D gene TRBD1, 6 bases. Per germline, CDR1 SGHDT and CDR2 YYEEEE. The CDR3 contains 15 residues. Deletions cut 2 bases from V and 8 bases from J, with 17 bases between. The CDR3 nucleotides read TGTGCCAGCAGCTTAAACCAGGGGCGGTTGGATGAGCAGTTCTTC. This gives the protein CASSLNQGRLDEQFF.

The CDR3 DNA reads TGTGCCAGCGAAAACGGCGGGGAGCAGTTCTTC. It encodes CASENGGEQFF. The chain employs TRBV9 and TRBJ2-1; D is perhaps TRBD2 (5 bases). Germline loops: CDR1 SGDLS, CDR2 YYNGEE. This CDR3 contains 11 residues. Trimming removed 7 bases from V and 10 bases from J, with 12 bases in between.

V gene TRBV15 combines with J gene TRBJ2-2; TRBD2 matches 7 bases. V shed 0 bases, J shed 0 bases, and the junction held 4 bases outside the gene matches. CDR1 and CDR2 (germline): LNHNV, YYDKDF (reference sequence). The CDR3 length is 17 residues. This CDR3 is CATSRDWRESNTGELFF. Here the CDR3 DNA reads TGTGCCACCAGCAGAGATTGGCGGGAGTCGAACACCGGGGAGCTGTTTTTT. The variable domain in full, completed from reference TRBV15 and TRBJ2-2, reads DAMVIQNPRYQVTQFGKPVTLSCSQTLNHNVMYWYQQKSSQAPKLLFHYYDKDFNNEADTPDNFQSRRPNTSFCFLDIRSPGLGDTAMYLCATSRDWRESNTGELFFGEGSRLTVL.

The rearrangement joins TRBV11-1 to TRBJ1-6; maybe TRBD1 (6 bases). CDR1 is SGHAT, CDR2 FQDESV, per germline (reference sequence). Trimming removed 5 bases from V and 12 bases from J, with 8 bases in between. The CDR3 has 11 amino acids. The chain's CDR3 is CASSVGGPLHF. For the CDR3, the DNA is TGTGCCAGCAGCGTAGGGGGACCCCTCCACTTT. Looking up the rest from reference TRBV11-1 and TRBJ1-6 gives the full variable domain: EAEVAQSPRYKITEKSQAVAFWCDPISGHATLYWYRQILGQGPELLVQFQDESVVDDSQLPKDRFSAERLKGVDSTLKIQPAELGDSAMYLCASSVGGPLHFGNGTRLTVT.

The CDR3 DNA reads as TGTGCCAGCAGGTCAGTGAACACTGAAGCTTTCTTT. Its protein is CASRSVNTEAFF. The chain has TRBV6-5 and TRBJ1-1; D is unclear. The CDR3 contains 12 residues. Trimming removed 6 bases from V and 0 bases from J, with 5 bases in between. In germline, CDR1 is MNHEY, CDR2 SVGAGI.

In nucleotides, the CDR3 is TGTGCCAGCAGAGGGGTAGGCGGGAGAGCAGATACGCAGTATTTT. Translated: CASRGVGGRADTQYF. The genes are TRBV2 and TRBJ2-3; 7 bases fit TRBD2. The V gene end was trimmed by 6 bases and the J gene end by 4 bases; junction bases not matched to a gene: 10. Germline assignment: CDR1 SNHLY and CDR2 FYNNEI. The CDR3 has 15 residues.